Below, 8 T cell receptor beta chains from the same sample are listed, as sequenced in a study of cytomegalovirus exposure and HLA in healthy donors. Sequencing used immunoSEQ multiplex PCR; TCRdb keeps in-frame clones, though not all of them. The table has about 250,000 clones, more than 85% seen once. The sequencing sample was made of PBMCs. These receptors came from a man between 18 and 35 years old in good health and CMV-seropositive.

This rearrangement joins TRBV2 to TRBJ2-1, with D hard to call. The CDR3 has 12 amino acids. The germline V and J ends were trimmed by 0 bases and 11 bases, with 8 bases remaining between them. CDR1 and CDR2 (germline): SNHLY, FYNNEI. The CDR3 sequence: CASSEAGKKQFF. The CDR3 nucleotides are TGTGCCAGCAGTGAAGCAGGGAAGAAGCAGTTCTTC.

The rearrangement joins TRBV5-6 to TRBJ2-1; 9 positions agree with TRBD2. The CDR3 spans 15 residues. CDR1 and CDR2 (germline): SGHDT, YYEEEE. The V segment lost 5 bases and the J segment 2 bases; nucleotides outside the gene matches: 5. CDR3 amino acids: CASRLSGSPYNEQFF. The CDR3 nucleotides read TGTGCCAGCAGACTTAGCGGGAGTCCCTACAATGAGCAGTTCTTC.

The V call is TRBV2, the J call TRBJ2-5; D call uncertain. Germline lookup yields CDR1 SNHLY and CDR2 FYNNEI. V shed 4 bases and J shed 5 bases, with 14 bases lying between them. The CDR3 contains 14 residues. The CDR3: CASSVYNSRETQYF. The CDR3 DNA is TGTGCCAGCAGTGTTTATAATTCACGGGAGACCCAGTACTTC. Full variable domain (remainder filled in from reference TRBV2 and TRBJ2-5): EPEVTQTPSHQVTQMGQEVILRCVPISNHLYFYWYRQILGQKVEFLVSFYNNEISEKSEIFDDQFSVERPDGSNFTLKIRSTKLEDSAMYFCASSVYNSRETQYFGPGTRLLVL.

J is TRBJ1-3 and V is TRBV7-2; D is unclear. This CDR3 is 17 amino acids long. Germline CDR1 SGHTA, CDR2 FQGNSA. With 3 bases removed from V and 0 bases from J, the gap between germline ends came to 15 bases. The CDR3 sequence: CASSFSLDRISGNTIYF. The CDR3 region has the DNA TGTGCCAGCAGCTTCTCTCTCGACCGGATCTCTGGAAACACCATATATTTT.

The chain couples TRBV5-6 to TRBJ2-1, with D perhaps matching TRBD1 or TRBD2 (5 bases each). Germline V gives CDR1 SGHDT, CDR2 YYEEEE. The CDR3 is 13 amino acids. V shed 1 base and J shed 9 bases, with 11 bases lying between them. Here the CDR3 DNA reads TGTGCCAGCAGCTTGTATGCGAGGGGTGAGCAGTTCTTC. This translates into CASSLYARGEQFF.

This clone was observed a single time. This sequence joins TRBV6-5 and TRBJ1-1, with D maybe TRBD1 (6 bases). Trimming removed 3 bases from V and 1 base from J, with 9 bases in between. The CDR3 loop spans 14 amino acids. Per the germline V gene, CDR1 is MNHEY and CDR2 is SVGAGI. CDR3: CASSYKGGNTEAFF. The CDR3 nucleotides read TGTGCCAGCAGTTATAAAGGGGGGAACACTGAAGCTTTCTTT.

CDR3 nucleotides: TGTGCCAGCAGTGCTGGACTAAAGGAGCAGTTCTTC. Translating it yields CASSAGLKEQFF. The genes are TRBV6-1 and TRBJ2-1; D is possibly TRBD2 (6 bases). This CDR3 region has 12 residues. The V and J ends lost 4 bases and 10 bases respectively, with 11 bases between them. Germline V gene sequence: CDR1 MNHNS, CDR2 SASEGT.

A single count supports this clone. V and J are TRBV5-1 and TRBJ1-1; D possibly corresponds to TRBD1 (6 bases). The CDR3 spans 17 residues. Germline assignment: CDR1 SGHRS and CDR2 YFSETQ. The ends were cut back, 0 bases at V and 5 bases at J, with 20 bases in the middle. DNA for the CDR3: TGCGCCAGCAGCTTGGCCCCTAAGGGGGGCGGTGGAACTGAAGCTTTCTTT. Its protein product is CASSLAPKGGGGTEAFF. The full variable domain, with the rest looked up from reference TRBV5-1 and TRBJ1-1, is KAGVTQTPRYLIKTRGQQVTLSCSPISGHRSVSWYQQTPGQGLQFLFEYFSETQRNKGNFPGRFSGRQFSNSRSEMNVSTLELGDSALYLCASSLAPKGGGGTEAFFGQGTRLTVV.